A selection of T cell receptor beta chains follows, all from one sample in a study of tumor and adjacent non-tumor tissue in lung cancer. MiXCR was run by TCRdb on the multiplex PCR reads, yielding one entry per CDR3 protein. The table lists 120,000 or so distinct CDR3 sequences, over 65% of them singletons, with 9.5% to 15% in the top ten. Sequencing was carried out using lung tumor tissue. The receptors come from a man between 25 and 39 years old with non-small cell lung cancer. Both conserved end residues are part of each CDR3. The order of the fields is J gene, V gene, clone size, D gene, CDR3 protein, CDR3 DNA. D genes are given only for firm matches. Rows give clone size only sometimes, using once, few, many, or a class for an expanded clone.

>TRBJ1-1|TRBV6-2/TRBV6-3|.|.
CASSYVEGEAFF
TGTGCTAGCAGTTACGTAGAGGGGGAAGCTTTCTTT
>TRBJ2-2|TRBV11-2|many|TRBD2
CASTLGLVGTGELFF
TGTGCCAGCACCCTGGGACTAGTGGGAACCGGGGAGCTGTTTTTT
>TRBJ2-1|TRBV6-5|few|.
CASRLGLSSYNEQFF
TGTGCCAGCAGATTAGGGTTATCCTCCTACAATGAGCAGTTCTTC
>TRBJ1-3|TRBV20-1|many|.
CSATPSGNTIYF
TGCAGTGCTACGCCCTCTGGAAACACCATATATTTT
>TRBJ1-6|TRBV6-1|.|.
CVSSEFGGLGSPLQF
TGTGTCAGCAGTGAATTTGGGGGGCTGGGGTCACCCCTCCAATTT
>TRBJ2-2|TRBV12-3/TRBV12-4|few|.
CASRGEGVTGELFF
TGTGCCAGCAGGGGGGAAGGTGTCACCGGGGAGCTGTTTTTT
>TRBJ1-2|TRBV12-3/TRBV12-4|.|.
CAGSQGAIGYTF
TGTGCCGGCAGTCAAGGGGCGATCGGCTACACCTTC
>TRBJ1-5|TRBV20-1|.|.
CSTRAGDSSQPQHF
TGCAGTACTAGAGCTGGGGATAGCAGTCAGCCCCAGCATTTT
>TRBJ2-1|TRBV20-1|.|TRBD2
CSARAAGGYNAQFF
TGCAGTGCTAGGGCGGCGGGGGGCTACAACGCGCAGTTCTTC
>TRBJ2-7|TRBV7-9|few|.
CASSLRDTAYEQYF
TGTGCCAGCAGCCTCCGGGACACAGCCTACGAGCAGTACTTC
>TRBJ2-6|TRBV6-2/TRBV6-3|.|TRBD1
CASRRTGRSVANVLTF
TGTGCAAGCAGACGGACAGGCCGCTCTGTGGCCAACGTCCTGACTTTC
>TRBJ1-5|TRBV11-2|once|.
CASSGDSNHPQHF
TGTGCCAGCAGCGGGGATAGCAATCACCCCCAGCATTTT
>TRBJ2-3|TRBV11-2|.|.
CVCTLGGGHTDAQYF
TGTGTCTGCACCCTGGGGGGGGGCCACACAGATGCGCAGTATTTT
>TRBJ2-7|TRBV6-2/TRBV6-3|.|.
CGSSYQYEQCF
TGTGGCAGCAGTTACCAGTACGAGCAGTGCTTC
>TRBJ2-7|TRBV12-3/TRBV12-4|.|.
CASIPETGGCEQYF
TGTGCCAGCATTCCCGAGACAGGCGGCTGCGAGCAGTACTTC
>TRBJ1-4|TRBV5-6|few|.
CASSLVGGADEKLFF
TGTGCCAGCAGCTTGGTCGGGGGCGCAGATGAAAAACTGTTTTTT
>TRBJ2-3|TRBV4-1|once|.
CASSQGGSVGADTQYF
TGTGCCAGCAGCCAAGGCGGTAGCGTGGGGGCAGATACACAGTATTTT
>TRBJ2-2|TRBV12-3/TRBV12-4|few|.
CASSYNGPGELFF
TGTGCCAGCAGTTATAACGGCCCCGGGGAGCTGTTTTTT
>TRBJ1-3|TRBV7-9|.|.
CASSPRGDGALKGNSIYF
TGTGCCAGCAGCCCTAGAGGGGACGGGGCTCTCAAGGGAAACTCCATATATTTT
>TRBJ2-1|TRBV20-1|once|.
CNTRDGLSNEQCF
TGCAATACTAGAGATGGTCTTTCGAATGAGCAGTGCTTC
>TRBJ2-5|TRBV7-8|once|.
CASNVPRGTQYF
TGTGCAAGCAACGTCCCCCGGGGGACTCAGTACTTC
>TRBJ1-4|TRBV5-4|.|.
CASSIGGQIGEKLFF
TGTGCCAGCAGCATTGGAGGCCAGATTGGGGAAAAACTGTTTTTT
>TRBJ2-1|TRBV4-3|.|.
CASSVGWGGQCNEQFF
TGCGCCAGCAGCGTCGGGTGGGGCGGCCAGTGTAATGAGCAGTTCTTC
>TRBJ2-5|TRBV5-6|many|TRBD1
CASSLVTGQETQYF
TGTGCCAGCAGCTTGGTGACAGGGCAAGAGACCCAGTACTTC
>TRBJ1-1|TRBV11-2|.|TRBD1
CVSSPDRGTIRNTESFF
TGTGTCAGTAGCCCGGACAGGGGAACGATTCGGAACACTGAATCTTTCTTT
>TRBJ2-3|TRBV20-1|.|TRBD2
CSTHSPGTNGNTDTQYF
TGCAGTACTCACTCCCCCGGGACTAACGGGAACACAGATACGCAGTATTTT
>TRBJ1-2|TRBV16|once|.
CASSRPSNYGYTF
TGTGCCAGCAGCCGTCCGAGTAACTATGGCTACACCTTC
>TRBJ1-5|TRBV6-2/TRBV6-3|.|.
CASSYWDGELGQPQHF
TGTGCCAGCAGTTACTGGGACGGGGAGCTTGGTCAGCCCCAGCATTTT
>TRBJ2-1|TRBV2|.|TRBD2
CASSAPSGRENEQFF
TGTGCCAGCAGTGCGCCTAGCGGGAGAGAGAATGAGCAGTTCTTC
>TRBJ1-5|TRBV6-2/TRBV6-3|.|.
CTSRQGHQLQHF
TGTACCAGCAGGCAGGGGCATCAGCTCCAGCATTTT
>TRBJ2-7|TRBV10-3|.|TRBD1
CAISESPPRTGNGYEHYF
TGTGCCATCAGTGAGTCACCCCCCCGGACAGGGAATGGCTACGAGCACTACTTC
>TRBJ2-1|TRBV11-3|.|.
CASNPRNGQFF
TGTGCCAGTAACCCTCGAAATGGGCAGTTCTTC
>TRBJ2-6|TRBV6-2/TRBV6-3|.|.
CVSSQQTVFSGANVLTF
TGTGTTAGCAGTCAACAGACAGTTTTCTCTGGGGCCAACGTCCTGACTTTC
>TRBJ2-4|TRBV5-1|.|TRBD1
CASSPRDSLGENIQYF
TGCGCCAGCAGCCCGAGGGACAGCCTAGGCGAAAACATTCAGTACTTC
>TRBJ1-6|TRBV6-5|few|.
CASRSMDHYNSPLHF
TGTGCCAGCAGATCGATGGACCACTATAATTCACCCCTCCACTTT
>TRBJ2-1|TRBV6-2/TRBV6-3|few|TRBD2
CTSTLGGTYNEQFF
TGTACCAGCACCTTGGGGGGGACTTACAATGAGCAGTTCTTC
>TRBJ2-3|TRBV29-1|many|.
CSVERGVGTDTQYF
TGCAGCGTTGAACGGGGAGTGGGCACAGATACGCAGTATTTT
>TRBJ2-1|TRBV6-2/TRBV6-3|many|TRBD2
CATGTSGGNEQFF
TGTGCCACCGGGACTAGCGGAGGCAATGAGCAGTTCTTC
>TRBJ1-3|TRBV6-2/TRBV6-3|medium-sized|.
CASSWDTRGYSGNTIYF
TGTGCCAGCAGTTGGGACACCCGAGGCTACTCTGGAAACACCATATATTTT
>TRBJ1-1|TRBV12-5|.|.
CASGRDAEAFF
TGTGCTAGTGGACGGGACGCTGAAGCTTTCTTT
>TRBJ2-1|TRBV20-1|.|TRBD2
CNARVAGGYNEQFF
TGCAATGCTAGAGTAGCGGGAGGTTACAATGAGCAGTTCTTC
>TRBJ2-4|TRBV12-3/TRBV12-4|many|.
CASSLYRRERQNIQYF
TGTGCCAGCAGTTTATACCGCAGGGAGCGCCAAAACATTCAGTACTTC
>TRBJ2-1|TRBV29-1|.|.
CSVSTRGPYNEQFF
TGTAGCGTTTCGACTAGAGGACCCTACAATGAGCAGTTCTTC
>TRBJ2-1|TRBV12-5|many|TRBD2
CASGSRLAGPYNEQFF
TGTGCTAGTGGTTCCCGACTAGCGGGGCCCTACAATGAGCAGTTCTTC
>TRBJ2-7|TRBV29-1|.|.
CSVEGEATSYEQYF
TGCAGCGTTGAAGGAGAGGCTACGTCCTACGAGCAGTACTTC
>TRBJ2-7|TRBV20-1|many|.
CSASPGGPIYEQYF
TGCAGTGCTAGCCCCGGGGGGCCCATCTACGAGCAGTACTTC
>TRBJ2-2|TRBV11-2|once|.
CASSPLVTAELFF
TGTGCCAGCAGCCCGCTGGTCACCGCGGAGCTGTTTTTT
>TRBJ2-5|TRBV4-2|.|.
CASSPSALARALRETQYF
TGTGCCAGCAGCCCTTCAGCCCTAGCGAGAGCTTTAAGAGAGACCCAGTACTTC
>TRBJ2-5|TRBV20-1|.|.
CSTRVPGFSQETQYF
TGCAGTACTAGAGTCCCAGGATTTTCCCAAGAGACCCAGTACTTC
>TRBJ1-6|TRBV6-6|.|TRBD1
CASSYDRANSPLYF
TGTGCCAGCAGTTATGACAGGGCTAATTCACCCCTCTACTTT
>TRBJ1-5|TRBV20-1|.|.
CSARDGDMQHF
TGCAGTGCTAGAGATGGAGATATGCAGCATTTT
>TRBJ2-7|TRBV21-1|.|.
CASCKPGRAYEQYF
TGTGCCAGCTGCAAACCCGGGAGGGCTTACGAGCAGTACTTC
>TRBJ2-1|TRBV6-5|many|.
CASSGGSYNEQFF
TGTGCCAGCAGCGGGGGCTCCTACAATGAGCAGTTCTTC
>TRBJ1-2|TRBV5-1|few|.
CASSLSPAGYGYTF
TGCGCCAGCAGCTTGTCGCCAGCCGGCTATGGCTACACCTTC
>TRBJ1-5|TRBV6-2/TRBV6-3|.|.
CASGYSYSPQPQHF
TGTGCCAGCGGTTACTCGTACAGTCCACAGCCCCAGCATTTT